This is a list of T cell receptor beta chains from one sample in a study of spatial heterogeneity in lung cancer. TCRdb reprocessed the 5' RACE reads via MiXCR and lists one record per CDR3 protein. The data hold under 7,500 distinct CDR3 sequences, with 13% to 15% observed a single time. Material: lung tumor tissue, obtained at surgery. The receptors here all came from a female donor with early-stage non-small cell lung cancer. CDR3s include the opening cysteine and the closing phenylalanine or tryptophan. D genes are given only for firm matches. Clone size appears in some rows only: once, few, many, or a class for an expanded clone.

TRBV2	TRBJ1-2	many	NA	CASGRYGYTF	TGTGCCAGCGGGAGATATGGCTACACCTTC
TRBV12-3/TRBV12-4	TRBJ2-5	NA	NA	CASSLARTGQETQYF	TGTGCCAGCAGTTTAGCGCGTACAGGGCAAGAGACCCAGTACTTC
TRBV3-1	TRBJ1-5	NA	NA	CASSQDSAGSNQPQHF	TGTGCCAGCAGCCAAGACAGTGCCGGGAGCAATCAGCCCCAGCATTTT
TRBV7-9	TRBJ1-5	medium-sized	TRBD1	CASSGGTGGYSNQPQHF	TGTGCCAGCAGCGGAGGGACAGGGGGCTACAGCAATCAGCCCCAGCATTTT
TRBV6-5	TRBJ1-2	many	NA	CASSYGGGMLYGYTF	TGTGCCAGCAGTTACGGTGGAGGTATGCTGTATGGCTACACCTTC
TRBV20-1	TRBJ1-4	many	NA	CSANRAPNYEKLFF	TGCAGTGCTAACCGGGCCCCCAACTATGAAAAACTGTTTTTT
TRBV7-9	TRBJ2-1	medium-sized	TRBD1	CASSLGQGPYNEQFF	TGTGCCAGCAGCTTAGGACAGGGGCCCTACAATGAGCAGTTCTTC
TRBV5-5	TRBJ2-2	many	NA	CASSLAPWVTGELFF	TGTGCCAGCAGCTTGGCTCCTTGGGTAACCGGGGAGCTGTTTTTT
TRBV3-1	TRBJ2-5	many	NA	CASSSLGGRETQYF	TGTGCCAGCAGCTCCCTTGGGGGCCGCGAGACCCAGTACTTC
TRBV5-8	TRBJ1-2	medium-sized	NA	CASSLGRRGGAYGYTF	TGTGCCAGCAGCTTGGGCCGGCGCGGCGGGGCCTATGGCTACACCTTC
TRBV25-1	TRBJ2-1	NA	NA	CASSPRGTYSYNEQFF	TGTGCCAGCAGTCCCCGGGGGACCTACTCCTACAATGAGCAGTTCTTC
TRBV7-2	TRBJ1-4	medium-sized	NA	CASSQWTTRLPEKLFF	TGTGCCAGCAGCCAGTGGACAACTCGACTACCTGAAAAACTGTTTTTT
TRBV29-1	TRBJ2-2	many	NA	CSVWSAGELFF	TGCAGCGTTTGGTCGGCCGGGGAGCTGTTTTTT
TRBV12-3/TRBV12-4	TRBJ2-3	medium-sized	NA	CASSGDRRQVTDTQYF	TGTGCCAGCAGTGGCGATAGGAGACAGGTCACAGATACGCAGTATTTT
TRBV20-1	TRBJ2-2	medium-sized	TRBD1	CSARGLGQGFGGELFF	TGCAGTGCTAGAGGGTTGGGACAGGGATTTGGCGGGGAGCTGTTTTTT
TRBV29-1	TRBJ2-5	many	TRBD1	CSVTTGGRAQYF	TGCAGCGTAACCACAGGGGGCAGGGCCCAGTACTTC
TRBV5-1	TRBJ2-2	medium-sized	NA	CASLPSDRADTGELFF	TGCGCCAGCCTCCCTAGCGACAGGGCAGACACCGGGGAGCTGTTTTTT
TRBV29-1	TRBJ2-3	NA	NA	CSVEKARGNTDTQYF	TGCAGCGTTGAAAAGGCTAGAGGGAACACAGATACGCAGTATTTT
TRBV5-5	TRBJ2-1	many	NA	CASSLNRVEQFF	TGTGCCAGCAGCTTGAACAGGGTCGAGCAGTTCTTC
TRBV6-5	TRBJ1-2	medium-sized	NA	CASRRDMTYGYTF	TGTGCCAGCAGACGGGACATGACATATGGCTACACCTTC
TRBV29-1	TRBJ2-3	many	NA	CSVEGQGYTDTQYF	TGCAGCGTTGAAGGGCAGGGCTACACAGATACGCAGTATTTT
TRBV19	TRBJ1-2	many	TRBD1	CASSPRDRVGYTF	TGTGCCAGTAGTCCCCGGGACAGGGTCGGCTACACCTTC
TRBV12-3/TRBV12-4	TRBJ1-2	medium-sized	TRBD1	CASSLGTGDGYTF	TGTGCCAGCAGCCTGGGGACAGGCGATGGCTACACCTTC
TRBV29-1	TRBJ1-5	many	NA	CSVGTLNQPQHF	TGCAGCGTCGGGACATTAAATCAGCCCCAGCATTTT
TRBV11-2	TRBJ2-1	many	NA	CASSSAGNEQFF	TGTGCCAGCAGCTCGGCGGGCAATGAGCAGTTCTTC
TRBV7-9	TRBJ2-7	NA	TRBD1	CASSSRGQGVYEQYF	TGTGCCAGCAGCAGTAGGGGACAGGGGGTCTACGAGCAGTACTTC
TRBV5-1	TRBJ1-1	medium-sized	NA	CASSSTTVNTEAFF	TGCGCCAGCAGCTCCACGACAGTGAACACTGAAGCTTTCTTT
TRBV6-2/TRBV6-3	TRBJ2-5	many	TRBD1	CASRGTGTGKETQYF	TGTGCCAGCAGAGGTACCGGGACAGGGAAAGAGACCCAGTACTTC
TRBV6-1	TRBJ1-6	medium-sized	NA	CASSDTTGGSRPLHF	TGTGCCAGCAGTGACACGACAGGAGGTTCCCGACCCCTCCACTTT
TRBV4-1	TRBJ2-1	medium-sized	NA	CASSQGSTNEQFF	TGCGCCAGCAGCCAAGGGTCGACAAATGAGCAGTTCTTC
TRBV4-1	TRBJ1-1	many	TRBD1	CASSQPDRGGTEAFF	TGCGCCAGCAGCCAACCCGACAGGGGTGGCACTGAAGCTTTCTTT
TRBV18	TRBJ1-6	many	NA	CASSPRRTESSYNSPLHF	TGTGCCAGCTCACCACGGAGGACAGAGAGCTCCTATAATTCACCCCTCCACTTT
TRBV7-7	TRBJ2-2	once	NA	CASSREPTGELFF	TGTGCTAGCAGTCGAGAACCCACCGGGGAGCTGTTTTTT
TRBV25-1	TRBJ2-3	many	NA	CASSFTDTQYF	TGTGCCAGCAGCTTCACAGATACGCAGTATTTT
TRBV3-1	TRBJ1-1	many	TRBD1	CASSQNVRGQVGAFF	TGTGCCAGCAGCCAAAATGTCAGGGGGCAAGTAGGAGCTTTCTTT
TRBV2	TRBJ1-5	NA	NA	CASSERGAGQPQHF	TGTGCCAGCAGTGAAAGAGGGGCAGGTCAGCCCCAGCATTTT
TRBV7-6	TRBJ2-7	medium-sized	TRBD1	CASSLRDRLYF	TGTGCCAGCAGCTTACGGGACAGGCTTTACTTC
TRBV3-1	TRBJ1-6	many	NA	CASSQRNSPLHF	TGTGCCAGCAGCCAAAGGAATTCACCCCTCCACTTT
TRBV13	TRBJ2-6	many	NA	CASRPASGANVLTF	TGTGCCAGCAGACCCGCCTCTGGGGCCAACGTCCTGACTTTC
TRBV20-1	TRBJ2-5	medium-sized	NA	CSAKTPLGQETQYF	TGCAGTGCCAAAACTCCCTTGGGGCAAGAGACCCAGTACTTC
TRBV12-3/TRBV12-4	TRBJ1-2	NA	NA	CASSPANVGNYGYTF	TGTGCCAGCAGTCCGGCCAACGTAGGAAACTATGGCTACACCTTC
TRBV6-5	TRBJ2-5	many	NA	CASSYSTGVGGTQYF	TGTGCCAGCAGTTACAGTACCGGGGTCGGGGGGACCCAGTACTTC
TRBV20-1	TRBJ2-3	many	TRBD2	CSARGYFRERRGVQGTQYF	TGCAGTGCTAGAGGCTATTTTAGGGAAAGGCGGGGGGTGCAGGGTACGCAGTATTTT
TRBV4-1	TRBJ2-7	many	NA	CASSQDGGLFGDEQYF	TGCGCCAGCAGCCAAGATGGTGGGCTATTTGGGGACGAGCAGTACTTC
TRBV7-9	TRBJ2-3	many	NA	CASSRGRAMSTDTQYF	TGTGCCAGCAGCCGCGGCAGGGCCATGAGCACAGATACGCAGTATTTT
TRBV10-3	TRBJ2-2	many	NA	CAISEPQGPGELFF	TGTGCCATCAGTGAGCCACAGGGACCCGGGGAGCTGTTTTTT
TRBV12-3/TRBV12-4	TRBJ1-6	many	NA	CASSLGIEHSPLHF	TGTGCCAGCAGTTTAGGCATAGAGCATTCACCCCTCCACTTT
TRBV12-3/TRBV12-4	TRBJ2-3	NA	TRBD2	CASTETSGRALDTQYF	TGTGCCAGCACCGAGACTAGCGGGAGGGCCTTAGATACGCAGTATTTT
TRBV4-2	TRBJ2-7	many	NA	CASSQVWKGGYEQYF	TGTGCCAGCAGCCAAGTTTGGAAAGGAGGCTACGAGCAGTACTTC
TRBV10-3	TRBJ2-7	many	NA	CAISNRVGYEQYF	TGTGCCATAAGCAACAGGGTTGGCTACGAGCAGTACTTC
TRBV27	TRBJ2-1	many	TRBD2	CASSPGLLYNEQFF	TGTGCCAGCAGTCCGGGACTACTTTACAATGAGCAGTTCTTC